The next 17 T cell receptor beta chains were all read from a single sample in a study of shared clonotypes between healthy human individuals. The table came from immunoSEQ multiplex PCR; TCRdb's copy has only in-frame clones and leaves some out. The sample holds about 960,000 clones, 70% to 85% seen once. The source material was memory CD4+ T cells sorted from blood. Subset described: CD45RA-negative fraction. The source of these receptors is a man aged 18 to 29 in good health.

Only one count was recorded for this clone. The gene calls are TRBV5-1 and TRBJ2-2; TRBD1 matches 8 bases. V was clipped by 4 bases and J by 7 bases; unmatched bases: 9. Germline V lookup: CDR1 SGHRS, CDR2 YFSETQ. The CDR3 totals 15 residues. The chain's CDR3 is CASSDPGQEFGELFF. The CDR3 coding sequence is TGCGCCAGCAGCGATCCGGGACAGGAATTCGGGGAGCTGTTTTTT.

As for this clone: One base away lies a much larger clone, so this may be a sequencing read error. This CDR3 is also generated by other DNA sequences in the sample. The chain recombines TRBV5-1 with TRBJ2-2; unclear D gene. In germline, CDR1 is SGHRS, CDR2 YFSETQ. The CDR3 spans 14 residues. Deletions cut 0 bases from V and 2 bases from J, with 5 bases between. CDR3 amino acids: CASSLAGNTGELFF. CDR3 coding DNA: TGCGCCAGCAGCTTGGCAGGTAACACCGGGGAGCTGTTTTTT.

The chain links TRBV30 to TRBJ2-1; D gene uncertain. Germline lookup yields CDR1 GTSNPN and CDR2 SVGIG (reference sequence). The CDR3 runs 11 residues. V was trimmed by 4 bases and J by 5 bases, leaving 6 bases between them. This CDR3 reads CAWTNNNEQFF. The CDR3 DNA sequence: TGTGCCTGGACGAATAACAATGAGCAGTTCTTC.

The chain uses TRBV30 and TRBJ2-7; D is perhaps TRBD2 (5 bases). This CDR3 has 14 residues. In germline, CDR1 is GTSNPN, CDR2 SVGIG (reference sequence). With 6 bases removed from V and 6 bases from J, the gap between germline ends came to 21 bases. The CDR3 bases are TGTGCCTGCCCAGAGAAGTCCGGTCGGGGCGAGCAGTACTTC. Amino acids: CACPEKSGRGEQYF.

This chain uses TRBV19 with TRBJ2-7; 7 bases are shared with TRBD1. The J segment lost 3 bases and the V segment lost 6 bases, leaving 5 bases of the junction unmatched. Germline assignment: CDR1 LNHDA and CDR2 SQIVND (reference sequence). The CDR3 covers 13 residues. The CDR3 DNA is TGTGCCAGTAGGAGCCGGGACAGCTACGAGCAGTACTTC. Protein product: CASRSRDSYEQYF.

The chain recombines TRBV19 with TRBJ2-2; 8 bases agree with TRBD1. The V and J ends lost 5 bases and 7 bases, in that order; junction bases with no gene match: 12. The CDR3 totals 16 residues. Per the germline V gene, CDR1 is LNHDA and CDR2 is SQIVND (reference sequence). The CDR3 reads CASSPPGQVFSGELFF. The CDR3 bases are TGTGCCAGTAGTCCCCCGGGACAGGTTTTCAGCGGGGAGCTGTTTTTT.

This rearrangement joins TRBV19 to TRBJ2-1; D not certain. Trimming cost V 3 bases and J 4 bases, with 13 bases left between them. Germline V CDR1 and CDR2: LNHDA, SQIVND (reference sequence). CDR3 length: 15 residues. Written as DNA, the CDR3 is TGTGCCAGTAGTATCTACCACGGTGCATACAATGAGCAGTTCTTC. Protein: CASSIYHGAYNEQFF.

V usage is TRBV7-2 and J usage is TRBJ2-1; 9 bases fit TRBD1. V gave up 0 bases and J gave up 8 bases; unmatched junction bases: 5. Germline V gene lookup returns CDR1 SGHTA and CDR2 FQGNSA. CDR3 length: 15 residues. This CDR3 reads CASSLAGTGLYEQFF. Written as DNA, the CDR3 is TGTGCCAGCAGCTTAGCCGGGACAGGGCTCTATGAGCAGTTCTTC. Full variable domain (rest looked up from reference TRBV7-2 and TRBJ2-1): GAGVSQSPSNKVTEKGKDVELRCDPISGHTALYWYRQSLGQGLEFLIYFQGNSAPDKSGLPSDRFSAERTGGSVSTLTIQRTQQEDSAVYLCASSLAGTGLYEQFFGPGTRLTVL.

V gene TRBV27 combines with J gene TRBJ2-7, with 8 bases aligning to TRBD1. V lost 5 bases, J lost 4 bases, and 7 bases stayed unmatched. CDR3 length: 14 amino acids. Germline loops: CDR1 MNHEY, CDR2 SMNVEV (reference sequence). CDR3 region: CASSPQGARYEQYF. The CDR3 DNA reads as TGTGCCAGCAGTCCTCAGGGGGCTCGTTACGAGCAGTACTTC.

Worth noting for this clone: This same CDR3 is encoded by further DNA sequences in the sample. V and J are TRBV18 and TRBJ1-5; tentatively, D is TRBD1 (5 bases). This CDR3 is built from 15 residues. CDR1 is KGHSH and CDR2 is LQKENI in the germline V gene. The V and J ends lost 1 base and 3 bases respectively, with 10 bases between them. The CDR3 nucleotides read TGTGCCAGCTCACCACTTCAGGGTACCAATCAGCCCCAGCATTTT. It specifies CASSPLQGTNQPQHF.

This clone was detected a few times. The rearrangement uses TRBV10-3 and TRBJ2-1, with unresolved D. The CDR3 extends over 11 amino acids. V shed 6 bases and J shed 10 bases, with 10 bases lying between them. Germline V lookup: CDR1 ENHRY, CDR2 SYGVKD. CDR3 nucleotide sequence: TGTGCCATCAGCGACCCGCGGGAGCAGTTCTTC. The encoded protein is CAISDPREQFF.

This clone occurred a few times. The chain joins TRBV4-1 to TRBJ2-2; a weak D match, TRBD1 (6 bases). The V end was cut by 1 base, the J end by 6 bases, with 12 bases between. Germline CDR1 and CDR2: MGHRA and YSYEKL. CDR3 length equals 15 residues. In DNA, the CDR3 is TGCGCCAGCAGCCAAGGCCAGGGGATGGCCGGGGAGCTGTTTTTT. Its protein product is CASSQGQGMAGELFF.

A few counts support this clone. The rearrangement links TRBV5-1 to TRBJ2-2; no definite D call. V lost 4 bases and J lost 6, with 10 bases in between. CDR3 length: 13 residues. Germline lookup yields CDR1 SGHRS and CDR2 YFSETQ. CDR3 sequence reads: CASSLQLAGELFF. In DNA, the CDR3 is TGCGCCAGCAGCCTGCAATTAGCCGGGGAGCTGTTTTTT.

This clone was seen at least ten times. The V call is TRBV9, the J call TRBJ1-6; perhaps TRBD1 as D (5 bases). CDR3 length: 18 residues. Trimming removed 4 bases at V and 12 bases at J, with 29 bases between. Germline loops: CDR1 SGDLS, CDR2 YYNGEE. CDR3 residues: CASSSRHEEGTTRGPLHF. The CDR3 region has the DNA TGTGCCAGCAGCAGCAGACACGAGGAGGGAACAACGAGGGGACCCCTCCACTTT.

The chain uses TRBV5-1 and TRBJ1-1; possible D gene TRBD1, 6 bases. The germline V gene encodes CDR1 SGHRS and CDR2 YFSETQ. The V end was cut by 4 bases, the J end by 1 base, with 11 bases between. This CDR3 is built from 14 residues. The CDR3 loop reads CASSTGTENTEAFF. Written as DNA, the CDR3 is TGCGCCAGCAGCACAGGGACGGAGAACACTGAAGCTTTCTTT.

This clone was observed at least ten times. The J gene is TRBJ2-1, the V gene TRBV11-2; 7 positions agree with TRBD2. The CDR3 consists of 15 residues. J lost 9 bases, V lost 1 base, and 9 bases had no gene match. Germline values: CDR1 SGHAT, CDR2 FQNNGV. The CDR3 reads CASSLGGGGGVEQFF. CDR3 DNA sequence: TGTGCCAGCAGCTTAGGAGGCGGGGGAGGTGTTGAGCAGTTCTTC.

The CDR3 DNA follows: TGTGCCAGCAGCTTGTCTTCGGGAGCGACCTCTGGGGCCAACGTCCTGACTTTC. This translates into CASSLSSGATSGANVLTF. This rearrangement joins TRBV5-4 to TRBJ2-6; tentative D call: TRBD2 (6 bases). Trimming cost V 1 base and J 0 bases, with 14 bases left between them. Germline CDR1 is SGHNT and CDR2 is YYREEE (reference sequence). The CDR3 covers 18 residues.